This is a list of T cell receptor beta chains from one sample in a study of shared clonotypes between healthy human individuals. The repertoire was sequenced with immunoSEQ multiplex PCR; TCRdb's copy has only in-frame clones and lacks some. The sample records over a million clones, about 80% being singletons. Specimen: memory CD4+ T cells sorted from blood. The source of these receptors is a man aged 18 to 29 in good health. CDR3s include the opening cysteine and the closing phenylalanine or tryptophan. D genes are given only for firm matches. Rows may omit the clone size; those that give it use once, few, many or a size class.

d_gene,len,j_gene,abundance,v_gene,CDR3nt,CDR3aa
-,15,TRBJ2-3,-,TRBV7-6,TGTGCCAGCAGCTTATTATCTAGCAGCACAGATACGCAGTATTTT,CASSLLSSSTDTQYF
TRBD1,14,TRBJ2-7,many,TRBV5-6,TGTGCCAGCAGCCGGGGACAGGACCCTTACGAGCAGTACTTC,CASSRGQDPYEQYF
-,19,TRBJ1-6,-,TRBV4-1,TGCGCCAGCAGCACCCGTACTAATACAGGGAGCTCCTATAATTCACCCCTCCACTTT,CASSTRTNTGSSYNSPLHF
-,13,TRBJ2-7,-,TRBV30,TGTGCCTGGGGGAAGGGGATTAGCCCCGAGCAGTACTTC,CAWGKGISPEQYF
-,19,TRBJ2-3,-,TRBV4-2,TGTGCCAGCAGCCAAGTTTCGACCGGGGTGGATCCTAGCACAGATACGCAGTATTTT,CASSQVSTGVDPSTDTQYF
-,18,TRBJ1-5,-,TRBV7-2,TGTGCCAGCAGCTCTAACATAGATAAGACGGCCCATATTCAGCCCCAGCATTTT,CASSSNIDKTAHIQPQHF
-,14,TRBJ1-5,-,TRBV2,TGTGCCAGCAGTGGGCAGGCACACAATCAGCCCCAGCATTTT,CASSGQAHNQPQHF
-,12,TRBJ1-1,once,TRBV29-1,TGCAGCGTTGGACGGACAAGCACTGAAGCTTTCTTT,CSVGRTSTEAFF
TRBD1,17,TRBJ1-3,-,TRBV28,TGTGCCAGCAGTAATCTTCAACAGGGGTCTTACGGAAACACCATATATTTT,CASSNLQQGSYGNTIYF
TRBD2,17,TRBJ2-2,-,TRBV2,TGTGCCAGCAGTGGTCCGGGACTAGCGATTCCCACCGGGGAGCTGTTTTTT,CASSGPGLAIPTGELFF
-,13,TRBJ2-5,many,TRBV5-4,TGTGCCAGCAGCTTGCCGAACCAAGAGACCCAGTACTTC,CASSLPNQETQYF
TRBD2,15,TRBJ2-1,-,TRBV30,TGTGCCGGGAACCCCGTAGCGGGAACCGAAGGGCGACAGTTCTTC,CAGNPVAGTEGRQFF
-,15,TRBJ1-5,few,TRBV10-2,TGCGCCAGCAGGAATGGAGGGGCGGACAATCAGCCCCAGCATTTT,CASRNGGADNQPQHF
TRBD2,15,TRBJ2-7,once,TRBV12-5,TGTGCTAGTGGACGTCCACTAGCGGGAGTGGTGGAGCAGTACTTC,CASGRPLAGVVEQYF
-,13,TRBJ1-2,few,TRBV5-1,TGCGCCAGCAGCCCCCAAGGGGATGACGGCTACACCTTC,CASSPQGDDGYTF
-,14,TRBJ1-5,few,TRBV7-2,TGTGCCAGCCGGAAAGACAGTCAGAATCAGCCCCAGCATTTT,CASRKDSQNQPQHF
TRBD1,15,TRBJ1-6,-,TRBV6-1,TGTGCCAGCAGCGGGGGACAGGGGAACGATTCACCCCTCCACTTT,CASSGGQGNDSPLHF
TRBD2,17,TRBJ2-2,-,TRBV4-1,TGCGCCAGCAGCCAAGATCCCCCTAGCGGGGGGGCCGGGGAGCTGTTTTTT,CASSQDPPSGGAGELFF
-,13,TRBJ2-5,-,TRBV7-2,TGTGCCAGCAGCATTGGACAGCAAGAGACCCAGTACTTC,CASSIGQQETQYF
TRBD1,15,TRBJ1-2,-,TRBV18,TGTGCCAGCTCAACCGACAGGGACCGGCGGAAGGGCTACACCTTC,CASSTDRDRRKGYTF
-,14,TRBJ2-7,-,TRBV11-2,TGTGCCAGCAGCTTGGGAAACAGGGCCCACGAGCAGTACTTC,CASSLGNRAHEQYF
-,13,TRBJ1-2,once,TRBV2,TGTGCCAGCAGTGAAGACACATTCTATGGCTACACCTTC,CASSEDTFYGYTF
-,15,TRBJ2-7,-,TRBV6-1,TGTGCCAGCAGTGATGCCGGCCGGAGTACCTACGAGCAGTACTTC,CASSDAGRSTYEQYF
-,17,TRBJ2-7,-,TRBV4-2,TGTGCCAGCAGCCAAGAAGGCGGACTTCCTATATCCTACGAGCAGTACTTC,CASSQEGGLPISYEQYF
TRBD2,14,TRBJ2-7,-,TRBV7-8,TGTGCCAGCAGCTTCGCCGCGGGAGCCTACGAGCAGTACTTC,CASSFAAGAYEQYF
TRBD2,15,TRBJ2-5,once,TRBV5-6,TGTGCCAGCAGCTTGGGACTAGCGGACCAAGAGACCCAGTACTTC,CASSLGLADQETQYF
TRBD1,15,TRBJ2-7,-,TRBV28,TGTGCCAGCAGTTTAGGCGGGACAGGGTCCTACGAGCAGTACTTC,CASSLGGTGSYEQYF
-,17,TRBJ1-4,-,TRBV4-3,TGCGCCAGCAGCCAAGCCTCCACAGGGAGGGGGGATGAAAAACTGTTTTTT,CASSQASTGRGDEKLFF
TRBD1,15,TRBJ1-5,-,TRBV11-2,TGTGCCAGCAGTTCCGACAGGGGGCCGAATCAGCCCCAGCATTTT,CASSSDRGPNQPQHF
-,14,TRBJ2-3,-,TRBV19,TGTGCCAGTAGTAATCGGGGGATTCGAGATACGCAGTATTTT,CASSNRGIRDTQYF
TRBD2,16,TRBJ2-7,-,TRBV4-1,TGCGCCAGCAGCCAAGATCTGAGCGGGAGATCCTACGAGCAGTACTTC,CASSQDLSGRSYEQYF
-,17,TRBJ2-6,-,TRBV11-2,TGTGCCAGCAGCTCCCGGGACACCAACTCTGGGGCCAACGTCCTGACTTTC,CASSSRDTNSGANVLTF
-,13,TRBJ2-2,-,TRBV7-9,TGTGCCAGCAGCCCCCCTTGGGCCGGGGAGCTGTTTTTT,CASSPPWAGELFF
TRBD1,14,TRBJ1-2,many,TRBV5-6,TGTGCCAGCAGCGCAAAGAACAGGGGGAGAGGCTACACCTTC,CASSAKNRGRGYTF
-,14,TRBJ2-4,-,TRBV7-2,TGTGCCAGCAGCTTAGACCCTCGCTCAAACATTCAGTACTTC,CASSLDPRSNIQYF
-,14,TRBJ2-7,-,TRBV7-2,TGTGCCAGCAGCTTAGCAGCGCCCCCCTACGAGCAGTACTTC,CASSLAAPPYEQYF
TRBD1,15,TRBJ2-7,-,TRBV6-5,TGTGCCAGCAGTGGACCCGGGACAGGGCCCTACGAGCAGTACTTC,CASSGPGTGPYEQYF
-,15,TRBJ2-2,many,TRBV9,TGTGCCAGCAGCGTAGGGGCACCGAACACCGGGGAGCTGTTTTTT,CASSVGAPNTGELFF
-,15,TRBJ1-1,-,TRBV29-1,TGCAGCGTTACCCCTCCGGGCAGGGAGGACACTGAAGCTTTCTTT,CSVTPPGREDTEAFF
TRBD2,15,TRBJ2-7,-,TRBV6-5,TGTGCCAGCAGGCAGGGGACTAGCGGGAACTACGAGCAGTACTTC,CASRQGTSGNYEQYF